This entry concerns a single TCR beta chain. The entry originates in a study of OX40 agonist ivuxolimab in advanced cancers. Only in-frame clones appear in the TCRdb table, and some are missing; sequencing was by immunoSEQ multiplex PCR. The sample yields approximately 51,000 clones, around 77% seen once. The CDR3 covers 16 residues. V lost 3 bases, J lost 7 bases, and 9 bases stayed unmatched. The germline CDR1 and CDR2 sequences are KGHSH and LQKENI. Baseline, cycle 4 day 1, and cycle 7 day 1 were the blood sampling points. The chain employs TRBV18 and TRBJ2-2; TRBD1 matches 9 bases. The sequence came from an adult with an advanced solid tumor such as melanoma, head and neck, liver or kidney cancer. This specimen was CD4+ or CD8+ T cells sorted from blood, taken in a trial of the OX40 agonist ivuxolimab. The DNA for the CDR3 is TGTGCCAGCTCACCGTCCGGGACAGGGTCCCTCGGGGAGCTGTTTTTT. Translation gives CASSPSGTGSLGELFF.